The entry that follows covers one TCR beta chain sequence. Its cognate antigen is unknown. In the PCR, 60 Vbeta and 13 Jbeta primers were used. Assay: immunoSEQ multiplex PCR; the TCRdb copy retains only in-frame clones and omits some. The table records some 180,000 clones, 77% of them present only once. These data belong to a study of cytomegalovirus exposure and HLA in healthy donors. Study conclusions and caveats: Cytomegalovirus-associated TCR beta chains were listed, numbering 150 to 200.

The CDR3 extends over 18 amino acids. Trimming at V came to 4 bases and at J to 0 bases, leaving 10 bases not matched to a gene. Germline-derived CDR1 and CDR2 are SGHTA and FQGNSA. The chain has TRBV7-2 and TRBJ2-7; TRBD2 agrees at 12 bases. The sample consisted of PBMCs. The sequence was obtained from a man younger than 35 in good health and CMV-seronegative. The CDR3 loop is CASSSGRTSGTFSYEQYF. For the CDR3, the DNA is TGTGCCAGCAGCTCAGGAAGGACTAGCGGGACCTTCTCCTACGAGCAGTACTTC. The complete variable domain, with remaining parts taken from reference TRBV7-2 and TRBJ2-7, reads GAGVSQSPSNKVTEKGKDVELRCDPISGHTALYWYRQSLGQGLEFLIYFQGNSAPDKSGLPSDRFSAERTGGSVSTLTIQRTQQEDSAVYLCASSSGRTSGTFSYEQYFGPGTRLTVT.